This TCR beta chain was sequenced during a study of molecular identifiers for immune sequencing clone quantification. Between the trimmed V and J ends, which lost 8 bases and 3 bases, there was a span of 14 bases. Germline lookup yields CDR1 LNHDA and CDR2 SQIVND (reference sequence). The CDR3 contains 13 residues. Study-level findings and limits: Naive cells had under 1% of molecules in clones above 20 RNA copies, effectors over 99%.

Via MiXCR, TCRdb re-called the PCR reads, giving one row per CDR3 protein. In the table there are more than 95,000 distinct CDR3 sequences, roughly a quarter of which are singletons. This clonotype was picked up many times. Antigen unknown. The chain is built from TRBV19 and TRBJ2-7; D possibly corresponds to TRBD1 (5 bases). Sequencing was performed on naive CD8+ T cells from blood, with Jurkat cell RNA spiked in. Subset defined: FACS-sorted CD8+CD4-CCR7+CD45RA+ naive T cells. This sequence was found in a human donor in good health. Some libraries in this study had Jurkat cell RNA spiked in. CDR3 bases: TGTGCCAGTTCAAGGGGCATATACTACGAGCAGTACTTC. Translated: CASSRGIYYEQYF. Looking up the rest from reference TRBV19 and TRBJ2-7 gives the full variable domain: DGGITQSPKYLFRKEGQNVTLSCEQNLNHDAMYWYRQDPGQGLRLIYYSQIVNDFQKGDIAEGYSVSREKKESFPLTVTSAQKNPTAFYLCASSRGIYYEQYFGPGTRLTVT.